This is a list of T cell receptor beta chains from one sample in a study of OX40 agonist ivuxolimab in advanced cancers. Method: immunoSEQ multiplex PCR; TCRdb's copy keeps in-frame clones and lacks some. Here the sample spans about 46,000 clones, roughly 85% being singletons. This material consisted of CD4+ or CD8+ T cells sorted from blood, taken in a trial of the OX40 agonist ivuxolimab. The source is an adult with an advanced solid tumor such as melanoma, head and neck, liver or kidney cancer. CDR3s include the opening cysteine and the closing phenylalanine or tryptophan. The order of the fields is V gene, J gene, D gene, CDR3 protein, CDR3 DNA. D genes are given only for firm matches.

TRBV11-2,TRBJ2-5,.,CASSLLGGARETQYF,TGTGCCAGCAGCTTATTAGGCGGCGCACGGGAGACCCAGTACTTC
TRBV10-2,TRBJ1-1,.,CASSEPEIGLEAFF,TGCGCCAGCAGTGAGCCCGAGATAGGACTTGAAGCTTTCTTT
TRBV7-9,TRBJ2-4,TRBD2,CASSLVGGDGGLDIQYF,TGTGCCAGCAGCTTAGTGGGAGGGGACGGCGGGCTGGACATTCAGTACTTC
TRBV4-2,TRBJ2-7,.,CASSQDTGVGEQYF,TGTGCCAGCAGCCAAGATACCGGGGTCGGGGAGCAGTACTTC
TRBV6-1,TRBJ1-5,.,CASSEIQGLTINQPQHF,TGTGCCAGCAGTGAAATTCAGGGTCTAACTATAAATCAGCCCCAGCATTTT
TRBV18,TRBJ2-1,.,CASSPDFNEQFF,TGTGCCAGCTCGCCTGACTTCAATGAGCAGTTCTTC
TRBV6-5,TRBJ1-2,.,CASRTRGAVSYTF,TGTGCCAGCAGAACGCGGGGGGCAGTAAGCTACACCTTC
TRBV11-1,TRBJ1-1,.,CASSLDQITTEAFF,TGTGCCAGCAGCTTAGACCAGATTACCACTGAAGCTTTCTTT
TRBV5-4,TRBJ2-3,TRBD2,CASSLSSGSADTQYF,TGTGCCAGCAGCTTGTCGAGCGGGAGTGCAGATACGCAGTATTTT
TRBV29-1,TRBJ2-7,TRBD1,CSGGQGTYEQYF,TGCAGCGGCGGACAGGGCACCTACGAGCAGTACTTC
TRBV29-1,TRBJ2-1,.,CSVEGLGFLSYNEQFF,TGCAGCGTTGAAGGACTTGGCTTCTTGTCCTACAATGAGCAGTTCTTC
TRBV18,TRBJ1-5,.,CASSPTAISNQPQHF,TGTGCCAGCTCACCGACAGCGATTAGCAATCAGCCCCAGCATTTT
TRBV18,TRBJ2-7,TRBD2,CASSPRASGQIYEQYF,TGTGCCAGCTCACCACGGGCTAGCGGACAAATTTACGAGCAGTACTTC